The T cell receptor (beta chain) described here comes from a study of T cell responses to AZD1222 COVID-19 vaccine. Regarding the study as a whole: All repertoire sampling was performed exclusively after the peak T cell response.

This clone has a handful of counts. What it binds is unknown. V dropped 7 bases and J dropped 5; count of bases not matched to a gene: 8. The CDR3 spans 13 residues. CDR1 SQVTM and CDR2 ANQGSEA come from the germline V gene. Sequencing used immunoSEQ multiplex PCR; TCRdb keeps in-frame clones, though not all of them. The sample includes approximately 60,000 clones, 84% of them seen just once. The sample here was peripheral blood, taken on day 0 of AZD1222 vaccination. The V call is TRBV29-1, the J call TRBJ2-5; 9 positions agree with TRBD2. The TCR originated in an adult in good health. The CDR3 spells CSARGGERETQYF. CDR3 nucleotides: TGCAGCGCGCGCGGGGGGGAACGGGAGACCCAGTACTTC.